What follows are 3 T cell receptor beta chains derived from one specimen sequenced in a study of blood T cell repertoires in COVID-19. Measured with immunoSEQ multiplex PCR; TCRdb has only the in-frame clones, and not every one. In the table there are roughly 190,000 clones, roughly nine tenths of which are singletons. What was sequenced was peripheral blood. The receptors come from a woman aged 55-75 years with COVID-19, enrolled during active disease.

This sequence joins TRBV5-4 and TRBJ1-4; 7 positions match TRBD1. CDR1 and CDR2 from the germline V gene are SGHNT and YYREEE (reference sequence). The CDR3 sequence is 15 residues long. The trim removed 5 bases at V and 3 bases at J, leaving 7 bases unmatched. The CDR3 region is CASRGTGTANEKLFF. The DNA of the CDR3 is TGTGCCAGCAGGGGCACCGGGACAGCTAATGAAAAACTGTTTTTT.

This clone has just one count. V is TRBV4-1 and J is TRBJ2-1, with D possibly being TRBD2 (6 bases). With 0 bases removed from V and 2 bases from J, the gap between germline ends came to 8 bases. Germline CDR1 and CDR2: MGHRA and YSYEKL. This CDR3 is 15 amino acids long. This CDR3 reads CASSQERGTYNEQFF. The DNA for the CDR3 is TGCGCCAGCAGCCAAGAGCGGGGTACCTACAATGAGCAGTTCTTC.

As for this clone: At the DNA level, this CDR3 is encoded by other sequences in the same sample as well. For the CDR3, the DNA is TGTGCCAGCAGCCCGACAGGGGGCAATCAGCCCCAGCATTTT. The encoded protein is CASSPTGGNQPQHF. The chain is built from TRBV7-2 and TRBJ1-5, with 8 bases lining up with TRBD1. Germline assignment: CDR1 SGHTA and CDR2 FQGNSA. V lost 5 bases, J lost 2 bases, and 2 bases stayed unmatched. This CDR3 is 14 amino acids long. Filled out from reference TRBV7-2 and TRBJ1-5, the complete variable domain reads GAGVSQSPSNKVTEKGKDVELRCDPISGHTALYWYRQSLGQGLEFLIYFQGNSAPDKSGLPSDRFSAERTGGSVSTLTIQRTQQEDSAVYLCASSPTGGNQPQHFGDGTRLSIL.